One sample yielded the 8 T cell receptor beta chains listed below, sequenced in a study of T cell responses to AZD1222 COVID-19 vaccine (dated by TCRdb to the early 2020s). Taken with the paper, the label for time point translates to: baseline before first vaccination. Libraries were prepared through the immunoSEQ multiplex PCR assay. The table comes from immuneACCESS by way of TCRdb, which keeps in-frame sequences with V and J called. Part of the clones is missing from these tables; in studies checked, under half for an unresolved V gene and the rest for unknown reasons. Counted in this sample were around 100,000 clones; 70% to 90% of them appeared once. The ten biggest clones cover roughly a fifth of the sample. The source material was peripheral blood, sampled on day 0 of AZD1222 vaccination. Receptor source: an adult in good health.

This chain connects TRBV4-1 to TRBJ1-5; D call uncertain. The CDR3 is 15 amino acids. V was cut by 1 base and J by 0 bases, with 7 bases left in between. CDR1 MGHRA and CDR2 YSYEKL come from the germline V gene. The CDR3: CASSQAGISNQPQHF. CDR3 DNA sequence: TGCGCCAGCAGCCAAGCGGGGATTAGCAATCAGCCCCAGCATTTT.

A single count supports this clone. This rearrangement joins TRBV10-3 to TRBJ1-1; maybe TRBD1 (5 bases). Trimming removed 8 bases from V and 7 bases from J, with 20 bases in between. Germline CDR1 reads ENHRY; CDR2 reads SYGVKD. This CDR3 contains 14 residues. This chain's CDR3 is CAISPVGDGDEAFF. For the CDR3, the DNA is TGTGCCATCTCCCCAGTGGGGGATGGGGATGAAGCTTTCTTT.

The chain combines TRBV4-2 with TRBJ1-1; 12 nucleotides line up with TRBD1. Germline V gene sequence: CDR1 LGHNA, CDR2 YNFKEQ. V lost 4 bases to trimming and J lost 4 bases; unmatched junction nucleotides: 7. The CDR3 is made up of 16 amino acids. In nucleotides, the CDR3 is TGTGCCAGCAGCCCGGGACAGGGGGCTGGTGGCACTGAAGCTTTCTTT. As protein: CASSPGQGAGGTEAFF.

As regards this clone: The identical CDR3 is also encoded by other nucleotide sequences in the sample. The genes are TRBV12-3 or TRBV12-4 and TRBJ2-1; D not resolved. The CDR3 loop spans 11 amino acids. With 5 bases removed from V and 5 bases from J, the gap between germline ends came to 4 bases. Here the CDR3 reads CASSPHNEQFF. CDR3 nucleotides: TGTGCCAGCAGTCCACACAATGAGCAGTTCTTC.

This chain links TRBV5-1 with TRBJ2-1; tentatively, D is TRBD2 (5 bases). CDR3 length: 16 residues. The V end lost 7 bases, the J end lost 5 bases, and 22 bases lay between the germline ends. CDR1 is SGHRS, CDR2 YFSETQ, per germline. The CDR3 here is CASEAPLGSGNNEQFF. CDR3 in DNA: TGCGCCAGCGAGGCCCCCTTGGGGAGCGGAAACAATGAGCAGTTCTTC.

CDR3 amino acids: CASSPLLGGETQYF. CDR3 DNA sequence: TGTGCCAGCAGCCCACTGTTGGGGGGAGAGACCCAGTACTTC. The chain uses TRBV6-5 and TRBJ2-5, with D possibly TRBD2 on 6 matching bases. This CDR3 comprises 14 residues. Germline CDR1 reads MNHEY; CDR2 reads SVGAGI. Trimming stripped 6 bases from V and 4 bases from J, with 15 bases between.

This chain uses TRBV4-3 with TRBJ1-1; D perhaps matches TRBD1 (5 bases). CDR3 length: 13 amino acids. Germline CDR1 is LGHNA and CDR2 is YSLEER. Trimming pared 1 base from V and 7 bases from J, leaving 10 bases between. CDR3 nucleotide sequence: TGCGCCAGCAGCCAAGGGGGAGGGGATGAAGCTTTCTTT. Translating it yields CASSQGGGDEAFF.

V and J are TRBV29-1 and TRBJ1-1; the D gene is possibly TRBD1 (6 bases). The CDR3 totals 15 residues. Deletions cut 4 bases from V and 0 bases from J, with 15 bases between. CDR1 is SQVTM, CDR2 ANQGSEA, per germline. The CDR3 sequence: CSVVRRGVMNTEAFF. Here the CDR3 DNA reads TGCAGCGTTGTTCGGAGGGGGGTCATGAACACTGAAGCTTTCTTT.